This T cell receptor beta chain comes out of a study of blood T cell repertoires in COVID-19. Study summary: Acute and convalescent COVID-19 samples came from the United States, Italy and Spain. T cells, B-cell-depleted T cells, or PBMCs supplied cDNA or gDNA.

Trimming cost V 4 bases and J 6 bases, with 16 bases left between them. This CDR3 comprises 14 residues. Germline lookup yields CDR1 SGHTA and CDR2 FQGNSA. Authors' data handling: Nucleated cell number was recorded as an estimate derived from reference gene primer amplification. This table comes from immunoSEQ multiplex PCR, and its TCRdb copy is limited to in-frame clones, with some not included. V, J and clone size reflect that table, while D and trimming were determined from the DNA. The table has some 110,000 clones, over 75% seen once. The chain employs TRBV7-2 and TRBJ2-7; TRBD2 might be the D (5 bases). Sequencing used peripheral blood. This receptor was taken from a man aged 60 to 69 with active or convalescent COVID-19. The CDR3 loop reads CASSWMIKAGEQYF. The CDR3 DNA is TGTGCCAGCAGCTGGATGATTAAGGCGGGCGAGCAGTACTTC.